This entry features one T cell receptor (beta chain) sequence. The data stem from a study of cytomegalovirus exposure and HLA in healthy donors. Primers for the PCR totalled 60 Vbeta and 13 Jbeta. This table comes from immunoSEQ multiplex PCR, and its TCRdb copy is limited to in-frame clones, with some not included. The sample contains over 150,000 clones, roughly 70% of which appear only once. The germline V gene encodes CDR1 SGHVS and CDR2 FNYEAQ. This CDR3 has 13 amino acids. V usage is TRBV7-6 and J usage is TRBJ2-5; 8 nucleotides line up with TRBD2. The DNA end is a closer match to TRBJ2-7, so the J assignment may be wrong. The sequenced material came from PBMCs. The source of this sequence is a man aged 25 to 45 in good health and CMV-seronegative. DNA of the CDR3: TGTGCCAGCAGCTCCCGGGAGGGGTACGAGCAGTACTTC. Translating gives CASSSREGYEQYF.